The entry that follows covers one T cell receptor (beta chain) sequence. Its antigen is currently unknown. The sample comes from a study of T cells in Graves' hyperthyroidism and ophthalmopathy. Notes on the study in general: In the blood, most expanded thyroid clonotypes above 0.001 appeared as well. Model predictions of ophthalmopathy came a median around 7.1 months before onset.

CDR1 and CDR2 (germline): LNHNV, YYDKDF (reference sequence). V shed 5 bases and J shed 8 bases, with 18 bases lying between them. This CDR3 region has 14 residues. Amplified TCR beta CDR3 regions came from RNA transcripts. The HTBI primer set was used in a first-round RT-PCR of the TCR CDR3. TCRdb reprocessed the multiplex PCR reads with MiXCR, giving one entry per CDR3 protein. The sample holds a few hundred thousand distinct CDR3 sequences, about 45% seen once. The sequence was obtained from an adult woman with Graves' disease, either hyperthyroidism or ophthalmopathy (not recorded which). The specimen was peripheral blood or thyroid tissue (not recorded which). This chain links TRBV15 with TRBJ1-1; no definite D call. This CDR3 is CATSDLGGTEEAFF. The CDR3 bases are TGTGCCACCAGCGACCTCGGCGGAACGGAAGAAGCTTTCTTT. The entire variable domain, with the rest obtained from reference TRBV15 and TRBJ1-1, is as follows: DAMVIQNPRYQVTQFGKPVTLSCSQTLNHNVMYWYQQKSSQAPKLLFHYYDKDFNNEADTPDNFQSRRPNTSFCFLDIRSPGLGDTAMYLCATSDLGGTEEAFFGQGTRLTVV.